The 20 T cell receptor beta chains presented below share a single source sample, sequenced in a study of shared clonotypes between healthy human individuals. The repertoire was sequenced with immunoSEQ multiplex PCR; TCRdb's copy has only in-frame clones and lacks some. The sample lists roughly 1.5 million clones; 95% to 99% were seen once. Source material: naive CD4+ T cells sorted from blood. Specified subset: CD45RA+ positively selected. The receptors were sampled from a young man in good health.

V usage is TRBV5-5 and J usage is TRBJ2-2; the D gene is possibly TRBD1 (6 bases). Deletions cut 4 bases from V and 6 bases from J, with 10 bases between. Per the germline V gene, CDR1 is SGHKS and CDR2 is YYEKEE (reference sequence). CDR3 length equals 13 residues. DNA of the CDR3: TGTGCCAGCAGCGAACAGGGAGCCGGGGAGCTGTTTTTT. Encoded protein: CASSEQGAGELFF. Filled out from reference TRBV5-5 and TRBJ2-2, the complete variable domain reads DAGVTQSPTHLIKTRGQQVTLRCSPISGHKSVSWYQQVLGQGPQFIFQYYEKEERGRGNFPDRFSARQFPNYSSELNVNALLLGDSALYLCASSEQGAGELFFGEGSRLTVL.

V gene TRBV15 combines with J gene TRBJ2-3, with D unresolved. Per the germline V gene, CDR1 is LNHNV and CDR2 is YYDKDF (reference sequence). This CDR3 has 14 residues. V was clipped by 1 base and J by 4 bases, with 9 bases between them. CDR3 protein: CATSRVSRADTQYF. The CDR3, as DNA: TGTGCCACCAGCAGAGTTTCTAGGGCAGATACGCAGTATTTT.

The chain couples TRBV6-5 to TRBJ2-7; D may be TRBD1 (5 bases). The length of the CDR3 is 14 residues. Trimming pared 6 bases from V and 1 base from J, leaving 13 bases between. From germline, CDR1 is MNHEY and CDR2 SVGAGI. The CDR3 nucleotides are TGTGCCAGCAGGCAACGGACACAATCCTACGAGCAGTACTTC. The encoded protein is CASRQRTQSYEQYF.

With regard to this clone: Other DNA sequences in this sample translate to the same CDR3. The rearrangement links TRBV28 to TRBJ2-7; 10 nucleotides line up with TRBD2. Germline loops: CDR1 MDHEN, CDR2 SYDVKM. Germline trimming cut 8 bases from V and 3 bases from J; bases unmatched to any gene: 4. The CDR3 contains 13 residues. CDR3 sequence reads: CASRTSGLYEQYF. CDR3 in DNA: TGTGCCAGCCGGACTAGCGGACTCTACGAGCAGTACTTC.

This clone appeared a single time. The gene calls are TRBV2 and TRBJ1-5, with a tentative D call TRBD1 (5 bases). The germline V gene has CDR1 SNHLY and CDR2 FYNNEI. V was clipped by 6 bases and J by 14 bases, with 14 bases between them. The CDR3 has 11 amino acids. This chain's CDR3 is CASSGDDPKHF. CDR3 coding DNA: TGTGCCAGCAGCGGGGACGACCCCAAGCATTTT.

The genes are TRBV14 and TRBJ1-2; D perhaps matches TRBD1 (6 bases). With 1 base removed from V and 8 bases from J, the gap between germline ends came to 11 bases. CDR1 and CDR2 from the germline V gene are SGHDN and FVKESK. The CDR3 has 13 residues. The CDR3 protein is CASSQASGAGYTF. The CDR3 DNA is TGTGCCAGCAGCCAAGCCTCGGGGGCGGGCTACACCTTC. Combining the CDR3 with reference TRBV14 and TRBJ1-2 gives the whole variable domain EAGVTQFPSHSVIEKGQTVTLRCDPISGHDNLYWYRRVMGKEIKFLLHFVKESKQDESGMPNNRFLAERTGGTYSTLKVQPAELEDSGVYFCASSQASGAGYTFGSGTRLTVV.

The chain is built from TRBV2 and TRBJ1-1; D gene uncertain. This CDR3 comprises 10 residues. V was clipped by 5 bases and J by 8 bases, with 6 bases between them. The germline V gene has CDR1 SNHLY and CDR2 FYNNEI. The CDR3 bases are TGTGCCAGCAGTAGTCCGGAAGCTTTCTTT. Amino acid sequence: CASSSPEAFF.

This clone was observed a single time. The chain is built from TRBV5-1 and TRBJ2-1; D perhaps matches TRBD1 (6 bases). V was pared by 0 bases and J by 3 bases, with 10 bases between. CDR1 and CDR2 from the germline V gene are SGHRS and YFSETQ. The CDR3 is 15 amino acids. In nucleotides, the CDR3 is TGCGCCAGCAGCTTGGGGGACAACATCTACAATGAGCAGTTCTTC. This gives the protein CASSLGDNIYNEQFF.

In the case of this clone: Other nucleotide sequences from this sample produce the same CDR3. In nucleotides, the CDR3 is TGTGCCAGCAGCTTAGCAGGCACAGATACGCAGTATTTT. The encoded protein is CASSLAGTDTQYF. The genes are TRBV11-2 and TRBJ2-3; no clear D gene. Germline CDR1 SGHAT, CDR2 FQNNGV. The V end was cut by 1 base, the J end by 1 base, with 3 bases between. The CDR3 runs 13 residues.

The rearrangement links TRBV18 to TRBJ1-1; TRBD1 is a possible D gene (6 bases). The V end lost 3 bases, the J end lost 2 bases, and 19 bases lay between the germline ends. The CDR3 length is 17 residues. Germline CDR1 reads KGHSH; CDR2 reads LQKENI. CDR3 DNA sequence: TGTGCCAGCTCACCGACAAGGGGGTTGGGAGTCAACACTGAAGCTTTCTTT. Translation gives CASSPTRGLGVNTEAFF. Using reference TRBV18 and TRBJ1-1 for the parts outside the CDR3, the full variable domain is NAGVMQNPRHLVRRRGQEARLRCSPMKGHSHVYWYRQLPEEGLKFMVYLQKENIIDESGMPKERFSAEFPKEGPSILRIQQVVRGDSAAYFCASSPTRGLGVNTEAFFGQGTRLTVV.

The chain carries TRBV18 and TRBJ1-1, with no clear D. The CDR3 loop spans 14 amino acids. V was clipped by 2 bases and J by 2 bases, with 9 bases between them. CDR1 is KGHSH and CDR2 is LQKENI in the germline V gene. CDR3 sequence reads: CASSPSFGNTEAFF. CDR3 DNA sequence: TGTGCCAGCTCACCAAGTTTTGGTAACACTGAAGCTTTCTTT. The full variable domain, its missing parts supplied by reference TRBV18 and TRBJ1-1, is NAGVMQNPRHLVRRRGQEARLRCSPMKGHSHVYWYRQLPEEGLKFMVYLQKENIIDESGMPKERFSAEFPKEGPSILRIQQVVRGDSAAYFCASSPSFGNTEAFFGQGTRLTVV.

The chain combines TRBV19 with TRBJ2-3, with a tentative D call TRBD1 (6 bases). The V end lost 6 bases, the J end lost 2 bases, and 12 bases lay between the germline ends. The CDR3 runs to 14 residues. The germline CDR1 and CDR2 sequences are LNHDA and SQIVND (reference sequence). The CDR3: CASRLGQPTDTQYF. The CDR3, as DNA: TGTGCCAGTAGGCTAGGACAGCCCACAGATACGCAGTATTTT.

The CDR3 region has the DNA TGTGCCAGCAGCCAAGATAGGTTTCCGGATTCGGAGCTGTTTTTT. Translated: CASSQDRFPDSELFF. The chain is built from TRBV14 and TRBJ2-2; D unresolved. Per the germline V gene, CDR1 is SGHDN and CDR2 is FVKESK. The germline V and J ends were trimmed by 0 bases and 10 bases, with 15 bases remaining between them. The CDR3 covers 15 residues.

The chain couples TRBV25-1 to TRBJ2-5; D unresolved. Trimming took off 6 bases at V and 2 bases at J, with 10 bases between the two ends. Per germline, CDR1 MGHDK and CDR2 SYGVNS. This CDR3 contains 13 residues. CDR3 loop: CASRGSAQETQYF. The CDR3 bases are TGTGCCAGCAGGGGATCGGCGCAAGAGACCCAGTACTTC.

V is TRBV7-6 and J is TRBJ2-5; TRBD2 matches at 7 bases. Per the germline V gene, CDR1 is SGHVS and CDR2 is FNYEAQ. V lost 5 bases to trimming and J lost 5 bases; unmatched junction nucleotides: 14. The CDR3 runs to 16 residues. The DNA for the CDR3 is TGTGCCAGCAGCCAACTCTTGGGGGAGGGCGGGGAGACCCAGTACTTC. Protein sequence: CASSQLLGEGGETQYF.

This clone appeared once. The rearrangement joins TRBV19 to TRBJ2-3, with 8 positions matching TRBD2. The CDR3 runs to 13 residues. The germline V gene has CDR1 LNHDA and CDR2 SQIVND (reference sequence). The junction had 5 bases not matched to a gene; V was cut back by 8 bases and J by 4 bases. The CDR3 reads CASCEAGADTQYF. For the CDR3, the DNA is TGTGCCAGTTGTGAAGCGGGAGCAGATACGCAGTATTTT.

The chain combines TRBV4-2 with TRBJ2-5; 16 bases fit TRBD2. Unmatched junction bases numbered 6, after V lost 4 bases and J lost 10 bases. The length of the CDR3 is 15 residues. Germline CDR1 LGHNA, CDR2 YNFKEQ. Written as DNA, the CDR3 is TGTGCCAGCAGCCCCCTGGGACTAGCGGGAGGGGTCCAGTACTTC. It codes for CASSPLGLAGGVQYF.

The chain joins TRBV7-9 to TRBJ2-2; no clear D. The CDR3 covers 15 residues. The germline V gene has CDR1 SEHNR and CDR2 FQNEAQ (reference sequence). V lost 1 base, J lost 3 bases, and 9 bases lay in between. CDR3 amino acids: CASSLVRGDTGELFF. The DNA for the CDR3 is TGTGCCAGCAGCTTAGTTCGTGGGGACACCGGGGAGCTGTTTTTT.

The genes are TRBV18 and TRBJ2-3; 11 positions agree with TRBD2. The V gene's germline CDR1 is KGHSH and CDR2 LQKENI. V dropped 6 bases and J dropped 0; count of bases not matched to a gene: 14. The CDR3 consists of 19 residues. The DNA of the CDR3 is TGTGCCAGCTCGCCTTTACCGGGACTAGCGGAGGAGAGCACAGATACGCAGTATTTT. This translates into CASSPLPGLAEESTDTQYF.

The chain combines TRBV2 with TRBJ1-2, with a weak D call TRBD1 (6 bases). The germline V gene has CDR1 SNHLY and CDR2 FYNNEI. This CDR3 contains 14 residues. V was cut by 8 bases and J by 5 bases, with 18 bases left in between. The CDR3 DNA reads TGTGCCAGCGCCGAGGGCAGGGACATTTATGGCTACACCTTC. Translation: CASAEGRDIYGYTF.